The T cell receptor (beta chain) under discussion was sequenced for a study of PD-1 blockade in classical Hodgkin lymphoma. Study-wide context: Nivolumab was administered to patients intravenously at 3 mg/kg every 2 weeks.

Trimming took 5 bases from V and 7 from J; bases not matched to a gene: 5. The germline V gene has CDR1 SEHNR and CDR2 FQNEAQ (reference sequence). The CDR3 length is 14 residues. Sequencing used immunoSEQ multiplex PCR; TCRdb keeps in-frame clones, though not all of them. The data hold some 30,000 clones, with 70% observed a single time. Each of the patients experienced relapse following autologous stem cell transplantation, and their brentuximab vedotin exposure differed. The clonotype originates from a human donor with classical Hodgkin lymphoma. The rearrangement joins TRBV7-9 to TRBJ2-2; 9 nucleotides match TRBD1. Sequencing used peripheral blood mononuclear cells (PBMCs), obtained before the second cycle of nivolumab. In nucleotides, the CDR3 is TGTGCCAGCAGCGAGGACAGGGGAGACGGGGAGCTGTTTTTT. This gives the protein CASSEDRGDGELFF.